This T cell receptor beta chain appears in the sequencing data of a study of early T cells in non-severe SARS-CoV-2 infection. This clonotype was counted between two and nine times. Each cDNA molecule carried a unique molecular identifier. TCRdb analysed the 5' RACE reads with MiXCR anew, one entry per CDR3 protein. The data show more than 80,000 distinct CDR3 sequences, with around an eighth seen just once and roughly 6.4% held by the top ten. With 6 bases removed from V and 0 bases from J, the gap between germline ends came to 11 bases. Germline CDR1 is SQVTM and CDR2 is ANQGSEA. This CDR3 has 13 amino acids.

The clonotype comes from an adult who was a healthcare worker with PCR-confirmed SARS-CoV-2 infection or an uninfected control (not recorded which). The sequenced sample consisted of whole blood. This chain uses TRBV29-1 with TRBJ1-1; D gene ambiguous. CDR3 loop: CSVAGQVNTEAFF. CDR3 sequence (DNA): TGCAGCGTGGCCGGCCAGGTGAACACTGAAGCTTTCTTT.